This is a list of T cell receptor beta chains from one sample in a study of preoperative IRX-2 immunotherapy in early breast cancer. This table comes from immunoSEQ multiplex PCR, and its TCRdb copy is limited to in-frame clones, with some not included. This table holds around 11,000 clones, over 80% found once. Sequenced material: lymph node tissue, taken before IRX-2 immunotherapy. These receptors originate from a human donor with breast cancer. Both conserved end residues are part of each CDR3. A D gene is named only where the DNA matches it firmly. Clone size is stated in some rows and not others, as once, few, many or a class when expanded.

v_gene	j_gene	d_gene	abundance	CDR3aa	CDR3nt
TRBV6-8	TRBJ1-4	.	.	CASSYSQGRSEKLFF	TGTGCCAGCAGTTACTCTCAGGGGAGGAGCGAAAAACTGTTTTTT
TRBV11-3	TRBJ1-5	TRBD1	.	CASSLQGARGPQHF	TGTGCCAGCAGCTTACAGGGGGCGCGGGGGCCCCAGCATTTT
TRBV18	TRBJ2-2	.	.	CASSPQRGANTGELFF	TGTGCCAGCTCACCGCAGCGAGGGGCCAACACCGGGGAGCTGTTTTTT
TRBV1	TRBJ2-7	.	.	CASSQGPALLAGGPNEQYF	TGCGCCAGCAGCCAGGGTCCTGCCTTACTAGCGGGAGGGCCGAACGAGCAGTACTTC
TRBV11-3	TRBJ2-2	.	few	CASSPAGDTGELFF	TGTGCCAGCTCTCCGGCAGGAGACACCGGGGAGCTGTTTTTT
TRBV15	TRBJ1-2	.	.	CATSRATQGGDGYTF	TGTGCCACCAGCAGAGCCACGCAGGGTGGGGACGGCTACACCTTC
TRBV28	TRBJ1-5	.	.	CASSLAGTPNQPQHF	TGTGCCAGCAGTTTAGCCGGGACACCGAATCAGCCCCAGCATTTT
TRBV11-3	TRBJ1-1	TRBD1	medium-sized	CASSSGTGQRGAFF	TGTGCCAGCAGCTCTGGGACAGGTCAAAGGGGGGCTTTCTTT
TRBV29-1	TRBJ1-2	.	.	CSVKGANYGYTF	TGCAGCGTTAAGGGGGCTAACTATGGCTACACCTTC
TRBV18	TRBJ2-7	.	.	CASSPPAGSYEQYF	TGTGCCAGCTCACCACCGGCCGGTTCCTACGAGCAGTACTTC
TRBV18	TRBJ1-1	.	.	CASSPQGTSAFF	TGTGCCAGCTCACCTCAGGGGACGTCAGCTTTCTTT
TRBV18	TRBJ2-7	.	.	CASSPLVAGSSYEQYF	TGTGCCAGCTCACCCCTTGTGGCGGGGAGCTCCTACGAGCAGTACTTC
TRBV30	TRBJ1-3	.	.	CAWTKRGVGDTIYF	TGTGCCTGGACCAAACGGGGGGTCGGAGACACCATATATTTT
TRBV14	TRBJ2-1	.	.	CASRLRDIYNEQFF	TGTGCCAGCAGACTCCGGGACATCTACAATGAGCAGTTCTTC
TRBV28	TRBJ1-5	.	.	CASSLPGGAQPQHF	TGTGCCAGCAGTTTACCCGGGGGCGCTCAGCCCCAGCATTTT
TRBV6-8	TRBJ1-4	.	once	CASSYDPNTFSNEKLFF	TGTGCCAGCAGTTACGATCCCAACACCTTCTCGAATGAAAAACTGTTTTTT
TRBV30	TRBJ1-3	.	once	CAWKGEGYSGNTIYF	TGTGCCTGGAAGGGCGAGGGGTACTCTGGAAACACCATATATTTT
TRBV6-8	TRBJ1-1	.	.	CASSYSYGKNTEAFF	TGTGCCAGCAGTTACTCGTATGGAAAGAACACTGAAGCTTTCTTT
TRBV7-7	TRBJ1-5	.	.	CASSLRTEYSNQPQHF	TGTGCCAGCAGCTTGCGGACAGAATATAGCAATCAGCCCCAGCATTTT
TRBV18	TRBJ2-1	TRBD2	.	CASSPLGLAGQFF	TGTGCCAGCTCACCACTCGGACTAGCGGGACAGTTCTTC
TRBV11-3	TRBJ2-1	.	.	CASSLGGSGGDEQFF	TGTGCCAGCAGCTTAGGCGGAAGCGGAGGAGATGAGCAGTTCTTC
TRBV6-8	TRBJ2-7	TRBD1	.	CASARDRVHEQYF	TGTGCCAGTGCTCGGGACAGGGTCCACGAGCAGTACTTC
TRBV6-7	TRBJ1-1	.	.	CASSYRHRGFF	TGTGCCAGCAGTTACCGACACCGGGGGTTCTTT
TRBV11-3	TRBJ1-3	.	.	CASSLVPRDSSNSGNTIYF	TGTGCCAGCAGCTTGGTGCCCCGGGACTCCTCTAACTCTGGAAACACCATATATTTT
TRBV7-4	TRBJ2-5	.	.	CASSSGRQETQYF	TGTGCCAGCAGCTCGGGACGCCAAGAGACCCAGTACTTC
TRBV29-1	TRBJ2-1	.	few	CSVEVRGDSEQFF	TGCAGCGTTGAAGTTAGGGGGGATAGTGAGCAGTTCTTC
TRBV11-3	TRBJ2-1	.	.	CASSPRTNGLRNEQFF	TGTGCCAGCAGCCCCCGGACCAACGGACTTCGCAATGAGCAGTTCTTC
TRBV6-8	TRBJ1-1	TRBD1	.	CASRLTGGVTEAFF	TGTGCCAGCAGACTAACAGGGGGGGTCACTGAAGCTTTCTTT
TRBV12-2	TRBJ2-7	.	.	CAISRFDSSSYEQYF	TGTGCCATCTCGAGGTTTGACAGTAGCTCCTACGAGCAGTACTTC
TRBV7-1	TRBJ2-3	TRBD2	.	CASSHRDYQAYTQYF	TGTGCCAGCAGCCACCGGGACTATCAAGCGTATACGCAGTATTTT
TRBV27	TRBJ2-1	.	.	CATSDPQRVNEQFF	TGTGCCACCAGTGATCCTCAGCGGGTCAATGAGCAGTTCTTC
TRBV6-8	TRBJ2-2	.	.	CASSSTGYSNTGELFF	TGTGCCAGCAGTTCTACCGGCTACTCCAACACCGGGGAGCTGTTTTTT
TRBV7-4	TRBJ1-1	.	.	CASSLAGWAKLNTEAFF	TGTGCCAGCAGCTTAGCGGGGTGGGCCAAGTTGAACACTGAAGCTTTCTTT
TRBV1	TRBJ1-1	.	.	CASSQGDRNTEAFF	TGCGCCAGCAGCCAAGGGGACAGAAACACTGAAGCTTTCTTT
TRBV6-8	TRBJ2-5	.	.	CASRLSPGVQTQYF	TGTGCCAGCAGGCTATCTCCCGGGGTACAGACCCAGTACTTC
TRBV23-1	TRBJ2-7	TRBD1	.	CASSQHRWDRNHYEQYF	TGCGCCAGCAGCCAACATCGGTGGGACAGGAACCACTATGAGCAGTACTTC
TRBV7-6	TRBJ1-1	.	.	CASSLTPTNTEAFF	TGTGCCAGCAGCTTAACCCCCACGAACACTGAAGCTTTCTTT
TRBV30	TRBJ2-7	TRBD2	.	CAWSVPGRVLYEQYF	TGTGCCTGGAGTGTACCCGGGAGGGTCCTCTACGAGCAGTACTTC
TRBV10-2	TRBJ2-4	TRBD2	.	CASSVMGRDNIQYF	TGCGCCAGCAGTGTCATGGGGAGGGACAACATTCAGTACTTC
TRBV30	TRBJ2-7	TRBD2	.	CASSRIVGGGSYEQYF	TGTGCCAGCAGCCGGATTGTCGGGGGGGGATCCTACGAGCAGTACTTC
TRBV5-1	TRBJ2-7	TRBD2	.	CASSFQDGTSGRRTYEQYF	TGCGCCAGCAGCTTTCAGGACGGGACTAGCGGGAGGCGAACCTACGAGCAGTACTTC
TRBV1	TRBJ2-6	.	.	CASSQDSFSGANVLTF	TGCGCCAGCAGCCAAGATAGTTTCTCTGGGGCCAACGTCCTGACTTTC
TRBV28	TRBJ1-1	.	.	CASTTQWTDRSAEAFF	TGTGCCAGCACGACTCAGTGGACAGACCGTTCGGCTGAAGCTTTCTTT
TRBV7-1	TRBJ2-7	TRBD2	.	CASSSNGRVVDYEQYF	TGTGCCAGCAGCTCCAACGGGAGGGTAGTTGACTACGAGCAGTACTTC
TRBV7-1	TRBJ1-2	.	few	CASSLDLGGGYTF	TGTGCCAGCAGCTTAGATCTCGGCGGGGGCTACACCTTC
TRBV18	TRBJ2-5	.	.	CASSLVAVRGETQYF	TGTGCCAGCTCACTCGTAGCGGTGCGGGGAGAGACCCAGTACTTC
TRBV14	TRBJ1-3	.	.	CASSQDWTDSGNTIYF	TGTGCCAGCAGCCAAGATTGGACGGACTCTGGAAACACCATATATTTT
TRBV11-3	TRBJ2-2	.	few	CASSLGQNTGELFF	TGTGCCAGCAGCTTGGGACAAAACACCGGGGAGCTGTTTTTT
TRBV18	TRBJ1-3	TRBD1	.	CASSPTGAGNTIYF	TGTGCCAGCTCACCGACAGGGGCTGGAAACACCATATATTTT
TRBV30	TRBJ1-3	TRBD1	.	CAWNRGQFSGNTIYF	TGTGCCTGGAATCGGGGACAGTTCTCTGGAAACACCATATATTTT
TRBV14	TRBJ1-1	.	.	CASSQIYGAEAFF	TGTGCCAGCAGCCAAATCTACGGGGCTGAAGCTTTCTTT
TRBV4-1	TRBJ2-2	.	.	CASSQVVLGDLNTGELFF	TGCGCCAGCAGCCAAGTTGTACTTGGGGACTTGAACACCGGGGAGCTGTTTTTT
TRBV6-8	TRBJ2-3	TRBD2	.	CASKGTRTRHYTQYF	TGTGCCAGCAAGGGTACCAGGACTAGGCATTATACGCAGTATTTT
TRBV6-8	TRBJ1-3	.	.	CASSYDSHSGNTIYF	TGTGCCAGCAGTTACGACAGCCACTCTGGAAACACCATATATTTT
TRBV6-8	TRBJ1-1	.	.	CASSSSWAVTEAFF	TGTGCCAGCAGCTCCTCGTGGGCAGTCACTGAAGCTTTCTTT
TRBV6-8	TRBJ2-1	TRBD1	.	CAIRVLPGQGISYNEQFF	TGTGCCATCAGGGTACTTCCGGGACAGGGAATCTCCTACAATGAGCAGTTCTTC
TRBV30	TRBJ2-3	.	.	CAWSVLDTQYF	TGTGCCTGGAGTGTACTGGATACGCAGTATTTT
TRBV10-2	TRBJ2-6	.	.	CASSVLSGANVLTF	TGCGCCAGCAGTGTTCTCTCTGGGGCCAACGTCCTGACTTTC
TRBV28	TRBJ2-7	TRBD1	once	CASIDPGQGYEQYF	TGTGCCAGCATCGACCCGGGACAGGGTTACGAGCAGTACTTC